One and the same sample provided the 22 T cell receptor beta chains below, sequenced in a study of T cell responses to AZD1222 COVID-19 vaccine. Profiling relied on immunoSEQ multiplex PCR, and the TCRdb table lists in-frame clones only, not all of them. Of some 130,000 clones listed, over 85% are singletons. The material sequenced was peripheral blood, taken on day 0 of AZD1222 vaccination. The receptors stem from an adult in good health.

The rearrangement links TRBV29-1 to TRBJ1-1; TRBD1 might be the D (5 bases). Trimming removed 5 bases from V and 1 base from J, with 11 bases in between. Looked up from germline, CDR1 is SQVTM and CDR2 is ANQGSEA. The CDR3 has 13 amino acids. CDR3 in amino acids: CSVTIGQNTEAFF. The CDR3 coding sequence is TGCAGCGTTACGATAGGACAGAACACTGAAGCTTTCTTT.

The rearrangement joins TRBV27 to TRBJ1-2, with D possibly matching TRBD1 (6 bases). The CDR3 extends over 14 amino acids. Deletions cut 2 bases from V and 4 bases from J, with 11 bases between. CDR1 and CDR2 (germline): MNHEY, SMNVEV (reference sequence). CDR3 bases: TGTGCCAGCAGTTTAACAGGGAACATCTATGGCTACACCTTC. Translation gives CASSLTGNIYGYTF.

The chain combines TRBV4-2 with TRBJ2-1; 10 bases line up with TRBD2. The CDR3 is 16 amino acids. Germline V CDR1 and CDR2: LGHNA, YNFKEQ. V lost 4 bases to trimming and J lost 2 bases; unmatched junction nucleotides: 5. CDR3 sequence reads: CASSPLAGGPYNEQFF. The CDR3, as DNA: TGTGCCAGCAGCCCTTTAGCGGGGGGCCCCTACAATGAGCAGTTCTTC.

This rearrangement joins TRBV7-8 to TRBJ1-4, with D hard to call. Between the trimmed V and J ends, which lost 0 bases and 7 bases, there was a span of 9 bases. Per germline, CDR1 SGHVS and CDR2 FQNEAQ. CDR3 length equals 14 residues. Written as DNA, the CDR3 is TGTGCCAGCAGCTTAGCGTACGGAATTGAAAAACTGTTTTTT. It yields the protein CASSLAYGIEKLFF.

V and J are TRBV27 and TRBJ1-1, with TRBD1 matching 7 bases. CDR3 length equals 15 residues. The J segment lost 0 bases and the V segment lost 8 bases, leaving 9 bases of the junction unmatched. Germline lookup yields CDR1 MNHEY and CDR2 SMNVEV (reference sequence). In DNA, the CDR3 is TGTGCCAGCTCAGGGGGGCTTTCTATGAACACTGAAGCTTTCTTT. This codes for CASSGGLSMNTEAFF.

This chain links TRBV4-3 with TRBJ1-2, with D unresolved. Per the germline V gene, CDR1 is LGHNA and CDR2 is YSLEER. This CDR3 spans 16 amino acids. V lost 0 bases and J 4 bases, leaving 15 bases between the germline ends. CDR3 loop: CASSQDRSLGSYGYTF. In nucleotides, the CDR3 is TGCGCCAGCAGCCAAGATAGGAGTCTGGGGTCCTATGGCTACACCTTC.

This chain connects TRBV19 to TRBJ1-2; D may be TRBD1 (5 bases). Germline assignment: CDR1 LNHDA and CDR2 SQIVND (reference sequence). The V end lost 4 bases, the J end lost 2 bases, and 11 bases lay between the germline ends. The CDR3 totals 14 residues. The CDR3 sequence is CASSNLDRNYGYTF. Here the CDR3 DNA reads TGTGCCAGTAGTAACTTAGACAGAAACTATGGCTACACCTTC.

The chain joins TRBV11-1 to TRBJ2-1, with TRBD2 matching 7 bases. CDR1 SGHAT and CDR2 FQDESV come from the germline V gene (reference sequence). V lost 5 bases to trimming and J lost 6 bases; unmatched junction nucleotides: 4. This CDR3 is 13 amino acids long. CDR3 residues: CASSGRTSNEQFF. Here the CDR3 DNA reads TGTGCCAGCAGCGGACGGACTAGCAATGAGCAGTTCTTC.

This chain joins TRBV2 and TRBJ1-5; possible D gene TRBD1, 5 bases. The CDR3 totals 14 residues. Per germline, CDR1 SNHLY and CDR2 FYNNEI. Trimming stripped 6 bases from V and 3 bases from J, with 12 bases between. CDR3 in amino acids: CASSVAGYNQPQHF. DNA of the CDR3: TGTGCCAGCAGCGTCGCAGGGTACAATCAGCCCCAGCATTTT.

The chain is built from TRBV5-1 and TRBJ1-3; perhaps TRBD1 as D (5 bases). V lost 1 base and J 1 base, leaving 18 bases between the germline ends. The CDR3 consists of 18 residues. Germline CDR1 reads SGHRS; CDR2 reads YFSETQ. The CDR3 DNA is TGCGCCAGCAGCTTGTCCTCGGTTTCCTGGACATCTGGAAACACCATATATTTT. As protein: CASSLSSVSWTSGNTIYF.

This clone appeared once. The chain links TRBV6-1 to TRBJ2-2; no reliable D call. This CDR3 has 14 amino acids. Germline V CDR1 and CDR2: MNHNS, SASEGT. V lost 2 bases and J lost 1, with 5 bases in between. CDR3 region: CASSELGNTGELFF. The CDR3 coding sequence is TGTGCCAGCAGTGAACTGGGGAACACCGGGGAGCTGTTTTTT.

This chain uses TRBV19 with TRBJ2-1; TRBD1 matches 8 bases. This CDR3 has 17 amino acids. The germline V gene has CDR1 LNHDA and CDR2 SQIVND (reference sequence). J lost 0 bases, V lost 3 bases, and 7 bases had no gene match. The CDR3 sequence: CASSMGSGGPSYNEQFF. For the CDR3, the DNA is TGTGCCAGTAGTATGGGGTCAGGGGGCCCCTCCTACAATGAGCAGTTCTTC. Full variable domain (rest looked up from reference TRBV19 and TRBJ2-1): DGGITQSPKYLFRKEGQNVTLSCEQNLNHDAMYWYRQDPGQGLRLIYYSQIVNDFQKGDIAEGYSVSREKKESFPLTVTSAQKNPTAFYLCASSMGSGGPSYNEQFFGPGTRLTVL.

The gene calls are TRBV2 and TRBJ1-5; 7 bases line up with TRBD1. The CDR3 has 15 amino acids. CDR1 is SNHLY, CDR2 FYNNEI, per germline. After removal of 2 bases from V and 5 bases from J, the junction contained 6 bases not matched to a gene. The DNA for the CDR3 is TGTGCCAGCAGTGAAAACAGGGGTGACTATCAGCCCCAGCATTTT. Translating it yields CASSENRGDYQPQHF.

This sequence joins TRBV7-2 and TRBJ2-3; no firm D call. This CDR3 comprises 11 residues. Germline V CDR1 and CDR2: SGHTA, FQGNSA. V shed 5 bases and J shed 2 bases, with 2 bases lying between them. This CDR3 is CASSHTDTQYF. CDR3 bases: TGTGCCAGCAGCCACACAGATACGCAGTATTTT.

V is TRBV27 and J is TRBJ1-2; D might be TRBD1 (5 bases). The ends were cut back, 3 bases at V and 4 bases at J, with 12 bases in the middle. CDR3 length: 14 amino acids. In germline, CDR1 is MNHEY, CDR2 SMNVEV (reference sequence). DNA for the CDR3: TGTGCCAGCAGTTTTTCTGGGACGGTCTATGGCTACACCTTC. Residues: CASSFSGTVYGYTF.

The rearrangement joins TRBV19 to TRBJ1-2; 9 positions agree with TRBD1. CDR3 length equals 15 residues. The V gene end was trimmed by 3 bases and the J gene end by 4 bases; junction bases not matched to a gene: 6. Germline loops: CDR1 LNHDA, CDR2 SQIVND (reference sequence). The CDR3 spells CASSIGTGKGYGYTF. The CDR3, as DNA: TGTGCCAGTAGTATCGGGACAGGGAAGGGCTATGGCTACACCTTC. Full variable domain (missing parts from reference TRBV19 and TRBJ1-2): DGGITQSPKYLFRKEGQNVTLSCEQNLNHDAMYWYRQDPGQGLRLIYYSQIVNDFQKGDIAEGYSVSREKKESFPLTVTSAQKNPTAFYLCASSIGTGKGYGYTFGSGTRLTVV.

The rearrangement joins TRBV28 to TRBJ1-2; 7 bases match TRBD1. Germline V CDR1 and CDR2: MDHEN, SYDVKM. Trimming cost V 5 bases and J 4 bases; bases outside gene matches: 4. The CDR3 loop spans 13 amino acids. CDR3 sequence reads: CASSDRDFYGYTF. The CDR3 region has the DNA TGTGCCAGCAGTGACAGGGACTTCTATGGCTACACCTTC.

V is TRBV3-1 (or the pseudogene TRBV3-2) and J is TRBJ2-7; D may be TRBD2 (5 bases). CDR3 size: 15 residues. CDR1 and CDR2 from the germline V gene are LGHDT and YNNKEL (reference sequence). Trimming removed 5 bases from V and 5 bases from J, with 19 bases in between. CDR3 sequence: CASSLGYKRADEQYF. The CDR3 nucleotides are TGTGCCAGCAGCTTAGGGTACAAGAGGGCGGACGAGCAGTACTTC.

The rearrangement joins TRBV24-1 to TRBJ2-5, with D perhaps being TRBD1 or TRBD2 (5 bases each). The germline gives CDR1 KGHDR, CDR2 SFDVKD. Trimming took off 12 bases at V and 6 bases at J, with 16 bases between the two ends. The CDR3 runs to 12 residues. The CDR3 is CARRGVDKTQYF. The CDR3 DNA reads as TGTGCCCGGCGAGGGGTGGACAAGACCCAGTACTTC.

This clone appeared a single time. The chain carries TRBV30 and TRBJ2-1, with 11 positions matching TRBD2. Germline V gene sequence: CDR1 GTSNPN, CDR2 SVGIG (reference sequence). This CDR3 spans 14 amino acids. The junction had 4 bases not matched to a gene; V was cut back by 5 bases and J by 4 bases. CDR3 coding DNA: TGTGCCTGGGGAACTAGCGGGGGATACAATGAGCAGTTCTTC. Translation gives CAWGTSGGYNEQFF.

The CDR3 spells CASSIYREGSEAFF. DNA of the CDR3: TGTGCCAGCAGTATATACAGGGAAGGGTCTGAAGCTTTCTTT. The rearrangement uses TRBV27 and TRBJ1-1; maybe TRBD1 (6 bases). Germline CDR1 MNHEY, CDR2 SMNVEV (reference sequence). The CDR3 has 14 residues. V lost 5 bases and J 6 bases, leaving 16 bases between the germline ends.

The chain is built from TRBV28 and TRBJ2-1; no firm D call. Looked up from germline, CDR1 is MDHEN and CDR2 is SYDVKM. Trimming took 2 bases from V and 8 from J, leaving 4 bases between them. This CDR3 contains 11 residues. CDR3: CASSLRHEQFF. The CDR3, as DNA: TGTGCCAGCAGTTTAAGGCATGAGCAGTTCTTC. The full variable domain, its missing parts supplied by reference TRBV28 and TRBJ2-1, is DVKVTQSSRYLVKRTGEKVFLECVQDMDHENMFWYRQDPGLGLRLIYFSYDVKMKEKGDIPEGYSVSREKKERFSLILESASTNQTSMYLCASSLRHEQFFGPGTRLTVL.